The 12 T cell receptor beta chains reported below all come from one sample, sequenced in a study of beta chain features in type 1 diabetes. TCRB transcripts that were expressed got sequenced, as all of the isolated RNA had been reverse transcribed. The assay was immunoSEQ multiplex PCR, and TCRdb's table has in-frame clones only and misses some. The profile shows approximately 400,000 clones, about 16% of them singletons. The sequenced sample consisted of naive CD4+ T cells from blood. Source of these receptors: a young woman in good health.

This clone turned up a few times. V usage is TRBV6-1 and J usage is TRBJ2-6; D unclear. This CDR3 region has 14 residues. The germline gives CDR1 MNHNS, CDR2 SASEGT. V dropped 8 bases and J dropped 0 bases, with 8 bases sitting between them. For the CDR3, the DNA is TGTGCCAGCTATCGAGGCTCTGGGGCCAACGTCCTGACTTTC. Protein sequence: CASYRGSGANVLTF.

This clone turned up a few times. This sequence joins TRBV30 and TRBJ1-1; D is unclear. This CDR3 has 15 residues. Germline loops: CDR1 GTSNPN, CDR2 SVGIG (reference sequence). Trimming removed 3 bases from V and 0 bases from J, with 14 bases in between. Here the CDR3 DNA reads TGTGCCTGGAGCGCAATCGGACTGTTGAACACTGAAGCTTTCTTT. It yields the protein CAWSAIGLLNTEAFF.

The chain joins TRBV20-1 to TRBJ2-5; D remains ambiguous. CDR1 is DFQATT and CDR2 is SNEGSKA in the germline V gene (reference sequence). V lost 3 bases and J 5 bases, leaving 7 bases between the germline ends. The CDR3 extends over 11 amino acids. The CDR3 DNA is TGCAGTGCTAGTCCTCCTGAGACCCAGTACTTC. Protein sequence: CSASPPETQYF.

In DNA form, the CDR3 reads TGTGCCAGCAGCCCGATGAACGGGGGGTTAAGCAATCAGCCCCAGCATTTT. It is translated as CASSPMNGGLSNQPQHF. The gene calls are TRBV7-2 and TRBJ1-5, with D tentatively TRBD1 (5 bases). The germline gives CDR1 SGHTA, CDR2 FQGNSA. V lost 5 bases, J lost 1 base, and 18 bases lay in between. CDR3 length: 17 amino acids.

This chain joins TRBV9 and TRBJ2-5, with 13 nucleotides matching TRBD2. The CDR3 has 16 residues. V gave up 4 bases and J gave up 4 bases; unmatched junction bases: 7. Looked up from germline, CDR1 is SGDLS and CDR2 is YYNGEE. CDR3 protein: CASSLLAGGPGETQYF. CDR3 DNA sequence: TGTGCCAGCAGCTTACTAGCGGGAGGGCCAGGAGAGACCCAGTACTTC.

The chain couples TRBV5-1 to TRBJ1-2; D may be TRBD1 (5 bases). With 6 bases removed from V and 4 bases from J, the gap between germline ends came to 10 bases. The CDR3 contains 12 residues. The germline gives CDR1 SGHRS, CDR2 YFSETQ. CDR3 nucleotide sequence: TGCGCCAGCAAGGGGAGGGGCTATGGCTACACCTTC. Translating gives CASKGRGYGYTF.

The chain has TRBV28 and TRBJ2-1; 15 bases map to TRBD2. This CDR3 is built from 16 residues. Losses at the gene ends were 5 bases for V and 7 bases for J; bases not matched to a gene: 6. The germline gives CDR1 MDHEN, CDR2 SYDVKM. The CDR3 here is CASSTSGTSGRNEQFF. CDR3 DNA sequence: TGTGCCAGCAGTACATCCGGGACTAGCGGGAGGAATGAGCAGTTCTTC.

The rearrangement joins TRBV14 to TRBJ2-4, with 7 bases identical to TRBD1. This CDR3 has 16 amino acids. After removal of 4 bases from V and 9 bases from J, the junction contained 15 bases not matched to a gene. The germline V gene encodes CDR1 SGHDN and CDR2 FVKESK. CDR3 loop: CASSPGKGSGGRIQYF. The CDR3 nucleotides read TGTGCCAGCAGCCCCGGAAAAGGGTCAGGGGGTCGCATTCAGTACTTC.

The chain uses TRBV4-2 and TRBJ2-7; TRBD1 aligns across 9 bases. The CDR3 consists of 17 residues. V was pared by 3 bases and J by 6 bases, with 15 bases of the junction left unmatched. CDR1 LGHNA and CDR2 YNFKEQ come from the germline V gene. The CDR3 spells CASSQSGTGTGRREQYF. Written as DNA, the CDR3 is TGTGCCAGCAGCCAGTCCGGTACCGGGACAGGGAGGCGCGAGCAGTACTTC.

This clone was counted only a few times. V and J are TRBV18 and TRBJ1-5; TRBD1 agrees at 7 bases. This CDR3 has 15 amino acids. The V gene's germline CDR1 is KGHSH and CDR2 LQKENI. Trimming cost V 5 bases and J 0 bases; bases outside gene matches: 4. The DNA of the CDR3 is TGTGCCAGCTCATTTGGGACAGATAGCAATCAGCCCCAGCATTTT. It encodes CASSFGTDSNQPQHF.

This clone was counted between two and nine times. The V gene is TRBV11-3, the J gene TRBJ2-3; D not certain. Germline assignment: CDR1 SGHNT and CDR2 YENEEA. V shed 5 bases and J shed 2 bases, with 11 bases lying between them. The CDR3 has 14 residues. The CDR3 loop reads CASSRGLHTDTQYF. In DNA form, the CDR3 reads TGTGCCAGCAGCCGAGGCCTCCACACAGATACGCAGTATTTT.

The V gene is TRBV6-5, the J gene TRBJ2-7, with D tentatively TRBD2 (6 bases). V lost 6 bases and J 9 bases, leaving 15 bases between the germline ends. Germline assignment: CDR1 MNHEY and CDR2 SVGAGI. The CDR3 totals 12 residues. CDR3 residues: CASRTGLTVQYF. CDR3 bases: TGTGCCAGCAGGACGGGACTCACGGTGCAGTACTTC.